These T cell receptor beta chains were read from a single sample in a study of blood T cells in healthy people across ages. TCRdb re-analysed the 5' RACE reads in MiXCR, keeping a single row per CDR3 protein. The sample yields about 800,000 distinct CDR3 sequences, around 25% seen once. The same data also went into a second study, on T cells of mothers and their children.

Sequencing input: blood. These receptors all come from a boy aged 10-17 years in good health. CDR3s include the opening cysteine and the closing phenylalanine or tryptophan. The D gene is left open where the match is weak. The listing skips clone size in some rows; elsewhere it reads once, few, many or a size class.

CDR3 DNA,CDR3 protein,V gene,clone size,D gene,J gene
TGTGCCAGCAGCTTAACGGGACTAGCCGTTAATGAGCAGTTCTTC,CASSLTGLAVNEQFF,TRBV7-3,few,TRBD2,TRBJ2-1
TGCAGCGTTGAAGGAGGGGTCGCAGATACGCAGTATTTT,CSVEGGVADTQYF,TRBV29-1,-,-,TRBJ2-3
TGTGCCAGCAGCTCTGAAAGCTCCTATAATTCACCCCTCCACTTT,CASSSESSYNSPLHF,TRBV27,-,-,TRBJ1-6
TGTGCCAGCAGCTTAGTAGCGGGGGCCCCGCCCGGGGAGCTGTTTTTT,CASSLVAGAPPGELFF,TRBV7-3,few,TRBD2,TRBJ2-2
TGTGCCAGCAGCCAAGGAGGAGCGGGAGGCCGCCAAGAGACCCAGTACTTC,CASSQGGAGGRQETQYF,TRBV4-2,-,TRBD2,TRBJ2-5
TGTGCCAGCACCCTACTAGCGGGAGTAAATGAGCAGTTCTTC,CASTLLAGVNEQFF,TRBV28,-,TRBD2,TRBJ2-1
TGTGCCACCAGTTGGGGGGGTAACTCCTACAATGAGCAGTTCTTC,CATSWGGNSYNEQFF,TRBV24-1,-,TRBD2,TRBJ2-1
TGTGCCAGCAGTTTCCGGAACGCGGGAGAGAAAGAGACCCAGTACTTC,CASSFRNAGEKETQYF,TRBV12-3/TRBV12-4,-,TRBD2,TRBJ2-5
TGTGCCAGCAACACCATTGGGGGTTGGGACAAGAGCTACGAGCAGTACTTC,CASNTIGGWDKSYEQYF,TRBV28,-,-,TRBJ2-7
TGTGCCTGGAGGACACGCATCGGGTTGAACACCGGGGAGCTGTTTTTT,CAWRTRIGLNTGELFF,TRBV30,-,-,TRBJ2-2
TGTGCCAGCAGCTTAGGAAACGTGAACTACGAGCAGTACTTC,CASSLGNVNYEQYF,TRBV7-9,-,-,TRBJ2-7
TGCGCCAGCAGCCAAGATAGATTGGCAGCTTACGAGCAGTACTTC,CASSQDRLAAYEQYF,TRBV4-3,few,-,TRBJ2-7
TGTGCCAGCAGTTTAACCGGGGAAAGTGAAAAACTGTTTTTT,CASSLTGESEKLFF,TRBV12-3/TRBV12-4,-,-,TRBJ1-4
TGCGCCAGCAGCCAAGATACAGGGAGTGGGTTTGACTATGGCTACACCTTC,CASSQDTGSGFDYGYTF,TRBV4-3,-,-,TRBJ1-2
TGTGCCAGCAGCTTAGGACAGTCGGTTGATGGCTACACCTTC,CASSLGQSVDGYTF,TRBV7-2,few,-,TRBJ1-2
TGCAGTGCTTTAGGACAGGGGGTTCTCTACGAGCAGTACTTC,CSALGQGVLYEQYF,TRBV20-1,many,TRBD1,TRBJ2-7
TGTGCCAGCAGCTTTTCCGGGACAGGATACTCCTACGAGCAGTACTTC,CASSFSGTGYSYEQYF,TRBV7-9,many,TRBD1,TRBJ2-7
TGTGCCACCAGGGTTTCGTCAGATACGCAGTATTTT,CATRVSSDTQYF,TRBV15,-,-,TRBJ2-3
TGCAGCGTTGGCCAGGGGGGGGAGACCCACTACTTC,CSVGQGGETHYF,TRBV29-1,-,-,TRBJ2-5
TGTGCCAGCAGCGGAAGACTCACTCCCTACGAGCAGTACTTC,CASSGRLTPYEQYF,TRBV28,-,-,TRBJ2-7
TGTGCCAGCAGTTTAAGCTCCTACGAGCAGTACTTC,CASSLSSYEQYF,TRBV7-2,many,-,TRBJ2-7
TGTGCCAGCAGTTCCTCTTGGGGGGTGAGCGGAACCACTGAAGCTTTCTTT,CASSSSWGVSGTTEAFF,TRBV28,few,-,TRBJ1-1
TGTGCCAGCAGCTCCTCGGTTGGCGCCGGACTAGCGGGAGATTACGAGCAGTACTTC,CASSSSVGAGLAGDYEQYF,TRBV7-9,-,TRBD2,TRBJ2-7
TGCAGTGCTAGTCGTGTATCTGGGGCCAACGTCCTGACTTTC,CSASRVSGANVLTF,TRBV20-1,few,-,TRBJ2-6
TGCAGCGACCGGACCCCTGGCGACAATGAGCAGTTCTTC,CSDRTPGDNEQFF,TRBV29-1,-,-,TRBJ2-1